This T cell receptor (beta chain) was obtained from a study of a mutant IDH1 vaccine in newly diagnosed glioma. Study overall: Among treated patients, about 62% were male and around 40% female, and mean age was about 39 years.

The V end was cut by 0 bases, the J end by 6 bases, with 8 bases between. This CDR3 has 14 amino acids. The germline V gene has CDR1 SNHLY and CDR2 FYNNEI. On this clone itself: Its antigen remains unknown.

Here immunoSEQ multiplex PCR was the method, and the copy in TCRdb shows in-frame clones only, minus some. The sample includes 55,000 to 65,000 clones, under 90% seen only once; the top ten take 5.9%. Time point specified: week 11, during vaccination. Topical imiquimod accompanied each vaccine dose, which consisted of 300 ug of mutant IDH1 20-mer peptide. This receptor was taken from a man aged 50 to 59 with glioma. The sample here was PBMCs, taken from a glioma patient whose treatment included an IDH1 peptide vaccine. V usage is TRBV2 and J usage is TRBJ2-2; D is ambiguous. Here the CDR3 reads CASSEAEGAGELFF. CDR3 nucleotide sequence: TGTGCCAGCAGTGAAGCCGAAGGAGCCGGGGAGCTGTTTTTT.